This TCR beta chain was profiled in a study of PD-L1 blockade in urothelial cancer. This CDR3 has 14 residues. Trimming stripped 3 bases from V and 5 bases from J, with 13 bases between. CDR1 and CDR2 from the germline V gene are MNHEY and SMNVEV (reference sequence). The repertoire was sequenced with immunoSEQ multiplex PCR; TCRdb's copy has only in-frame clones and lacks some. The profile shows some 42,000 clones, roughly 77% of them singletons. This receptor was obtained from a man in his sixties or seventies with urothelial cancer. J is TRBJ1-1 and V is TRBV27, with a weak D call TRBD1 (6 bases). The sequences come from PBMCs, collected around atezolizumab (anti-PD-L1) treatment. The CDR3 region has the DNA TGTGCCAGCAGTTTTTCGGGGGGCCGGACTGAAGCTTTCTTT. It is translated as CASSFSGGRTEAFF.